The 4 T cell receptor beta chains given below trace back to one sample, sequenced in a study of human T cells and chemical hapten exposure. A single record per CDR3 protein comes from TCRdb applying MiXCR to the RACE reads. Of 140,000 or so distinct CDR3 sequences in the sample, approximately 12% were seen once. Described time point: patch test 2, 6 weeks after DPC sensitization. This sample's treatment: therapeutic diphenylcyclopropenone sensitization with weekly scalp DPC. The input for sequencing was whole blood, taken in connection with sensitization to the hapten diphenylcyclopropenone (DPC). Every receptor here comes from a woman between 50 and 59 years old with alopecia areata. Some clones in this sample may be carry-over from other donors' samples.

The chain combines TRBV29-1 with TRBJ2-1, with a tentative D call TRBD2 (6 bases). The CDR3 consists of 14 residues. The ends were cut back, 3 bases at V and 0 bases at J, with 9 bases in the middle. The germline CDR1 and CDR2 sequences are SQVTM and ANQGSEA. Here the CDR3 DNA reads TGCAGCGTTGAGGGGACTTTCTCCTACAATGAGCAGTTCTTC. Protein sequence: CSVEGTFSYNEQFF.

This clonotype appeared a few times. Written as DNA, the CDR3 is TGCAGTGCTAGAGATGAGGCAGGGGGATTCTACGAGCAGTACTTC. Translation gives CSARDEAGGFYEQYF. This chain links TRBV20-1 with TRBJ2-7; 7 nucleotides align to TRBD1. The germline gives CDR1 DFQATT, CDR2 SNEGSKA (reference sequence). This CDR3 contains 15 residues. V was pared by 0 bases and J by 3 bases, with 8 bases of the junction left unmatched.

This chain uses TRBV2 with TRBJ2-1; a possible D gene is TRBD1 (5 bases). The CDR3 contains 12 residues. Trimming cost V 6 bases and J 14 bases, with 17 bases left between them. Germline assignment: CDR1 SNHLY and CDR2 FYNNEI. The CDR3 DNA follows: TGTGCCAGCAGACTGACACAGGATGAAGAGTTCTTC. Translation: CASRLTQDEEFF.

At least ten counts were recorded for this clonotype. V gene TRBV20-1 combines with J gene TRBJ2-7; 14 nucleotides align to TRBD2. CDR1 and CDR2 from the germline V gene are DFQATT and SNEGSKA (reference sequence). There are 13 residues in the CDR3. V dropped 3 bases and J dropped 5; count of bases not matched to a gene: 0. CDR3 coding DNA: TGCAGTGCTAGGGGACTAGCGGGAGACGAGCAGTACTTC. It encodes CSARGLAGDEQYF.